Given below is one TCR beta chain in context. What it binds is unknown. The sample belongs to a study of cytomegalovirus exposure and HLA in healthy donors. Study-level information: According to later analysis, the same platform produced the 100 to 150 validation and approximately 630 first-cohort repertoires.

TCRdb's copy holds only in-frame clones and misses some; the assay was immunoSEQ multiplex PCR. The data contain about 130,000 clones, just under 90% of them seen just once; the ten biggest clones take up less than 7%. Regarding the study as a whole: The tendency of first-cohort TCR clusters to co-occur in the 130 or so validation repertoires was identified by a subsequent analysis. The classifier reportedly diagnosed cytomegalovirus status with high specificity and sensitivity.

The germline V and J ends were trimmed by 7 bases and 1 base, with 16 bases remaining between them. The germline V gene encodes CDR1 MNHNY and CDR2 SVGAGI (reference sequence). The length of the CDR3 is 15 residues. This receptor was obtained from a woman aged 25 to 39 in good health and CMV-seropositive. The sequenced sample was PBMCs. This chain joins TRBV6-6 and TRBJ2-5; unclear D gene. DNA for the CDR3: TGTGCCAGCACCGACCTCGACACACCCCAAGAGACCCAGTACTTC. Translation gives CASTDLDTPQETQYF.